This passage covers 27 T cell receptor beta chains from one sample sequenced in a study of spatial heterogeneity in lung cancer. TCRdb reanalysed the 5' RACE reads using MiXCR and keeps one entry per CDR3 protein. This sample has around 25,000 distinct CDR3 sequences, with around 13% found just once. Time point of the sample: sample taken at primary tumor resection. Without sorting, whole RNA was sequenced from tumor, nontumor lung or frozen PBMC. The input for sequencing was PBMCs, taken at surgery. These receptor sequences come from a female donor with early-stage non-small cell lung cancer.

The rearrangement links TRBV5-6 to TRBJ2-5; maybe TRBD2 (6 bases). The CDR3 contains 13 residues. Trimming removed 3 bases at V and 4 bases at J, with 10 bases between. CDR1 and CDR2 (germline): SGHDT, YYEEEE. This chain's CDR3 is CASSWGERETQYF. In DNA, the CDR3 is TGTGCCAGCAGCTGGGGGGAGAGAGAGACCCAGTACTTC.

This clonotype came up many times. The chain carries TRBV27 and TRBJ2-2; tentatively, D is TRBD1 (5 bases). Trimming left V 6 bases short and J 10 bases short, with 24 bases between. The CDR3 has 16 residues. The germline V gene encodes CDR1 MNHEY and CDR2 SMNVEV (reference sequence). The CDR3 sequence: CASSKRGSLTISELFF. CDR3 sequence (DNA): TGTGCCAGCAGCAAAAGGGGCAGCCTTACGATCTCGGAGCTGTTTTTT.

CDR3 loop: CASRDRDRGDSGANVLTF. In DNA form, the CDR3 reads TGTGCCAGCAGGGACCGGGACAGGGGTGACTCTGGGGCCAACGTCCTGACTTTC. The gene calls are TRBV9 and TRBJ2-6, with 10 bases matching TRBD1. This CDR3 contains 18 residues. V dropped 5 bases and J dropped 0; count of bases not matched to a gene: 8. CDR1 is SGDLS, CDR2 YYNGEE, per germline.

This clonotype has just a few counts. The chain recombines TRBV12-3 or TRBV12-4 with TRBJ2-5; D is undetermined. Deletions cut 4 bases from V and 11 bases from J, with 14 bases between. This CDR3 region has 12 residues. The CDR3 DNA reads TGTGCCAGCAGTTCGCCCTCCCTGACGCAGTACTTC. Translated, it gives CASSSPSLTQYF.

This clonotype was picked up many times. The J gene is TRBJ1-6, the V gene TRBV6-2 or TRBV6-3; 11 positions agree with TRBD1. The CDR3 spans 14 residues. Trimming took 5 bases from V and 10 from J; bases not matched to a gene: 4. Germline V CDR1 and CDR2: MNHEY, SVGEGT. The chain's CDR3 is CASSNRDRGSPLHF. In DNA form, the CDR3 reads TGTGCCAGCAGTAACCGGGACAGGGGGTCACCCCTCCACTTT.

This clonotype was seen at least ten times. The chain carries TRBV20-1 and TRBJ2-5; D gene unclear. V shed 5 bases and J shed 2 bases, with 12 bases lying between them. The CDR3 is 13 amino acids. The germline V gene encodes CDR1 DFQATT and CDR2 SNEGSKA (reference sequence). CDR3 sequence: CSAAPGGQETQYF. The DNA for the CDR3 is TGCAGTGCTGCCCCCGGCGGTCAAGAGACCCAGTACTTC.

This clonotype was counted at least ten times. The chain joins TRBV15 to TRBJ2-4; 10 bases align to TRBD2. The CDR3 loop spans 20 amino acids. CDR1 is LNHNV and CDR2 is YYDKDF in the germline V gene (reference sequence). The V and J ends lost 5 bases and 0 bases, in that order; junction bases with no gene match: 16. CDR3 region: CATSVHSGRPKDLAKNIQYF. The CDR3 DNA sequence: TGTGCCACCAGCGTCCATAGCGGGAGGCCGAAGGACTTAGCCAAAAACATTCAGTACTTC.

This clonotype was seen at least ten times. The CDR3 sequence is CASSDDRALYEQYF. Here the CDR3 DNA reads TGTGCCAGCAGTGACGACAGGGCCCTCTACGAGCAGTACTTC. The rearrangement joins TRBV6-2 or TRBV6-3 to TRBJ2-7, with 7 bases identical to TRBD1. Unmatched junction bases numbered 7, after V lost 5 bases and J lost 3 bases. Germline V gene data show CDR1 as MNHEY and CDR2 as SVGEGT. The CDR3 length is 14 residues.

The chain combines TRBV14 with TRBJ2-1; no clear D gene. The V gene lost 3 bases and the J gene lost 2 bases, with 8 bases spanning the gap. CDR1 SGHDN and CDR2 FVKESK come from the germline V gene. This CDR3 spans 14 amino acids. As DNA, the CDR3 is TGTGCCAGCAGCCAGCAGGTCGCCTACAATGAGCAGTTCTTC. As protein: CASSQQVAYNEQFF.

This clonotype was detected ten times or more. The chain employs TRBV4-2 and TRBJ2-2; 7 positions agree with TRBD2. The CDR3 extends over 15 amino acids. The J segment lost 4 bases and the V segment lost 5 bases, leaving 7 bases of the junction unmatched. CDR1 is LGHNA, CDR2 YNFKEQ, per germline. CDR3 bases: TGTGCCAGCAGCTTAGATGGGGGGGGCACCGGGGAGCTGTTTTTT. It translates to CASSLDGGGTGELFF.

This clonotype was recorded many times. The chain has TRBV5-1 and TRBJ2-1; D gene ambiguous. The germline V gene encodes CDR1 SGHRS and CDR2 YFSETQ. The CDR3 extends over 16 amino acids. V shed 0 bases and J shed 1 base, with 11 bases lying between them. The CDR3, as DNA: TGCGCCAGCAGCTTGGACTCAATCGGGTCCTACAATGAGCAGTTCTTC. Translation gives CASSLDSIGSYNEQFF.

In this sample, this clonotype turned up many times. V and J are TRBV20-1 and TRBJ2-2; TRBD2 matches 8 bases. The CDR3 has 18 residues. V shed 0 bases, J shed 4 bases, and the junction held 13 bases outside the gene matches. Germline values: CDR1 DFQATT, CDR2 SNEGSKA (reference sequence). The CDR3 DNA is TGCAGTGCTAGAGACGGAGCGGGGGAGAAAATCGCCACCGGGGAGCTGTTTTTT. Translation: CSARDGAGEKIATGELFF.

This rearrangement joins TRBV28 to TRBJ2-1; D is ambiguous. Per the germline V gene, CDR1 is MDHEN and CDR2 is SYDVKM. V lost 5 bases and J 8 bases, leaving 16 bases between the germline ends. The CDR3 covers 14 residues. CDR3 bases: TGTGCCAGCAGTAGAGCTCAGCTCCCAGATGAGCAGTTCTTC. Translation gives CASSRAQLPDEQFF.

The gene calls are TRBV29-1 and TRBJ2-7; TRBD1 agrees at 7 bases. This CDR3 has 13 amino acids. From germline, CDR1 is SQVTM and CDR2 ANQGSEA. With V trimmed by 5 bases and J by 5 bases, 9 bases remained unmatched. CDR3 region: CSVTGTVMNEQYF. The CDR3 region has the DNA TGCAGCGTTACCGGGACAGTAATGAACGAGCAGTACTTC.

The V gene is TRBV6-6, the J gene TRBJ2-3; 9 positions agree with TRBD2. Germline assignment: CDR1 MNHNY and CDR2 SVGAGI (reference sequence). The CDR3 extends over 15 amino acids. V gave up 6 bases and J gave up 1 base; unmatched junction bases: 5. Here the CDR3 DNA reads TGTGCCAGCAGGTCTAGCGGGGCCCGCACAGATACGCAGTATTTT. Translated, it gives CASRSSGARTDTQYF.

This clonotype has at least ten counts. The chain links TRBV5-4 to TRBJ1-3, with 7 bases that match TRBD1. The germline V gene encodes CDR1 SGHNT and CDR2 YYREEE (reference sequence). V lost 5 bases to trimming and J lost 4 bases; unmatched junction nucleotides: 18. This CDR3 spans 18 amino acids. CDR3 protein: CASSSDRAKKLWGNTIYF. CDR3 nucleotides: TGTGCCAGCAGTTCCGACAGGGCCAAGAAGCTCTGGGGAAACACCATATATTTT.

This clonotype was counted ten times or more. The chain links TRBV20-1 to TRBJ1-5; 9 bases line up with TRBD1. The CDR3 contains 15 residues. The V and J ends lost 0 bases and 5 bases, in that order; junction bases with no gene match: 5. Germline V gene sequence: CDR1 DFQATT, CDR2 SNEGSKA (reference sequence). In DNA, the CDR3 is TGCAGTGCTAGAGATACGGGACAGGGTTATCAGCCCCAGCATTTT. Its protein product is CSARDTGQGYQPQHF.

Many counts were recorded for this clonotype. The J gene is TRBJ2-6, the V gene TRBV6-1; D unclear. Trimming pared 0 bases from V and 0 bases from J, leaving 6 bases between. Germline CDR1 is MNHNS and CDR2 is SASEGT. The CDR3 covers 16 residues. CDR3 sequence: CASSEARSSGANVLTF. CDR3 DNA: TGTGCCAGCAGTGAAGCTAGGAGCTCTGGGGCCAACGTCCTGACTTTC.

The chain employs TRBV20-1 and TRBJ2-1; 7 nucleotides agree with TRBD2. In germline, CDR1 is DFQATT, CDR2 SNEGSKA (reference sequence). The CDR3 has 16 residues. Trimming removed 3 bases from V and 2 bases from J; junction bases left unmatched: 10. The CDR3 loop reads CSARGIGGGTYNEQFF. CDR3 sequence (DNA): TGCAGTGCTAGGGGCATTGGCGGGGGAACCTACAATGAGCAGTTCTTC.

This clonotype was counted ten times or more. This sequence joins TRBV15 and TRBJ1-3, with D perhaps matching TRBD1 (5 bases). CDR1 and CDR2 (germline): LNHNV, YYDKDF (reference sequence). The CDR3 is 15 amino acids. V was shortened by 0 bases and J by 4 bases, with 10 bases between the two germline ends. The CDR3 bases are TGTGCCACCAGCAGAGATCAAGGGGTCGGAAACACCATATATTTT. It is translated as CATSRDQGVGNTIYF. Full variable domain (missing parts from reference TRBV15 and TRBJ1-3): DAMVIQNPRYQVTQFGKPVTLSCSQTLNHNVMYWYQQKSSQAPKLLFHYYDKDFNNEADTPDNFQSRRPNTSFCFLDIRSPGLGDTAMYLCATSRDQGVGNTIYFGEGSWLTVV.

This clonotype was counted at least ten times. The chain joins TRBV20-1 to TRBJ2-7; TRBD1 is a possible D gene (5 bases). V lost 6 bases and J lost 3, with 15 bases in between. Germline CDR1 and CDR2: DFQATT and SNEGSKA (reference sequence). The CDR3 has 13 amino acids. The CDR3 sequence is CSARGLEFYEQYF. CDR3 nucleotide sequence: TGCAGTGCAAGGGGTCTAGAGTTCTACGAGCAGTACTTC.

This clonotype was found a few times. The chain couples TRBV20-1 to TRBJ2-3; 9 positions agree with TRBD2. CDR1 is DFQATT and CDR2 is SNEGSKA in the germline V gene (reference sequence). J was trimmed by 0 bases and V by 5 bases; bases with no gene match: 6. The CDR3 length is 15 residues. The CDR3 nucleotides are TGCAGTGCTCACGTTAGCGGGGGTAGCACAGATACGCAGTATTTT. As protein: CSAHVSGGSTDTQYF.

Only a few counts were recorded for this clonotype. The chain links TRBV4-3 to TRBJ2-1; 11 bases are shared with TRBD1. V was clipped by 1 base and J by 8 bases; unmatched bases: 7. Germline loops: CDR1 LGHNA, CDR2 YSLEER. The CDR3 has 16 residues. The CDR3 DNA follows: TGCGCCAGCAGCCAAGGGGGACAGGGGGGTGTCTATGAGCAGTTCTTC. It codes for CASSQGGQGGVYEQFF.

The CDR3 loop is CASSRLSGGLVDEQFF. For the CDR3, the DNA is TGCGCCAGCAGCCGGTTAAGCGGGGGCTTGGTAGATGAGCAGTTCTTC. The chain combines TRBV4-3 with TRBJ2-1; TRBD2 matches 8 bases. This CDR3 is 16 amino acids long. CDR1 LGHNA and CDR2 YSLEER come from the germline V gene. V dropped 4 bases and J dropped 8; count of bases not matched to a gene: 13.

This clonotype was picked up many times. The chain combines TRBV27 with TRBJ2-7, with 8 bases identical to TRBD2. The trim removed 2 bases at V and 6 bases at J, leaving 3 bases unmatched. Germline lookup yields CDR1 MNHEY and CDR2 SMNVEV (reference sequence). The CDR3 covers 13 residues. The CDR3 loop reads CASSLKRETEQYF. The CDR3 DNA sequence: TGTGCCAGCAGTTTAAAGCGGGAGACCGAGCAGTACTTC.

This clonotype appeared many times. V usage is TRBV7-9 and J usage is TRBJ1-4; no reliable D call. Trimming cost V 3 bases and J 8 bases, with 19 bases left between them. This CDR3 has 16 residues. Germline V lookup: CDR1 SEHNR, CDR2 FQNEAQ (reference sequence). The DNA of the CDR3 is TGTGCCAGCAGCTTCTTCGGGAAAGAGCCGGAGGAAAAACTGTTTTTT. Protein sequence: CASSFFGKEPEEKLFF.

This clonotype was seen repeatedly, ten times or more. This chain joins TRBV30 and TRBJ1-2; 7 nucleotides align to TRBD1. Trimming cost V 2 bases and J 5 bases; bases outside gene matches: 8. The length of the CDR3 is 14 residues. The V gene's germline CDR1 is GTSNPN and CDR2 SVGIG (reference sequence). CDR3 in DNA: TGTGCCTGGAGTCCCTACGGGACAGCGTATGGCTACACCTTC. It specifies CAWSPYGTAYGYTF.